This T cell receptor beta chain originates from a study of OX40 agonist ivuxolimab in advanced cancers. Across the study: A mean age of around 63 years, range about 20 to 79, was recorded, and 70% to 85% were male. Broader study findings: There were, on average, more expanded clones in CD8+ T cells than in CD4+. The study found among the lowest clonal expansion in partial responders at 0.1-3.0 mg/kg. The authors also found low normalized T-cell clonal expansion in some nonresponders.

Here immunoSEQ multiplex PCR was the method, and the copy in TCRdb shows in-frame clones only, minus some. This sample yields about 49,000 clones, of which 85% are seen a single time; over 20% belongs to the top ten. As concerns this clone: The target antigen is unknown.

CDR3 size: 15 residues. The V end lost 2 bases, the J end lost 6 bases, and 14 bases lay between the germline ends. Germline loops: CDR1 MDHEN, CDR2 SYDVKM. The material was CD4+ or CD8+ T cells sorted from blood, obtained in a trial of the OX40 agonist ivuxolimab. The receptor comes from an adult with an advanced solid tumor such as melanoma, head and neck, liver or kidney cancer. The chain employs TRBV28 and TRBJ1-5, with D maybe TRBD1 (6 bases). DNA of the CDR3: TGTGCCAGCAGTTTAAGGGGGGAGCTGGGTCAGCCCCAGCATTTT. Translating it yields CASSLRGELGQPQHF.